The 16 T cell receptor beta chains reported below all come from one sample, sequenced in a study of T cells after yellow fever vaccination. TCRdb processed the 5' RACE reads anew with MiXCR; each CDR3 protein has one entry. The profile shows around 300,000 distinct CDR3 sequences, approximately 4.3% of them singletons. This material consisted of PBMCs, taken 15 days after the yellow fever booster vaccination. The source is a man aged 18 to 29 who received the YFV17D yellow fever vaccine.

Points on this clonotype: Given a much more abundant clone one base away, this may be a read error. V gene TRBV18 combines with J gene TRBJ2-3; D not certain. With 8 bases removed from V and 1 base from J, the gap between germline ends came to 16 bases. Germline assignment: CDR1 KGHSH and CDR2 LQKENI. The CDR3 is 15 amino acids. The CDR3 loop is CASPALGSRTDTQYF. The DNA for the CDR3 is TGTGCCAGCCCAGCACTCGGCTCCCGCACAGATACGCAGTATTTT.

The chain recombines TRBV4-3 with TRBJ2-7; 7 nucleotides align to TRBD1. Trimming at V came to 3 bases and at J to 5 bases, leaving 10 bases not matched to a gene. The CDR3 has 15 amino acids. Germline V gene sequence: CDR1 LGHNA, CDR2 YSLEER. CDR3 DNA sequence: TGCGCCAGCAGCCAGACCGTTCAGGGGGACGACGAGCAGTACTTC. Translation gives CASSQTVQGDDEQYF.

The CDR3 region has the DNA TGTGCCAGCTCACGGACTAGCGGGGTAACAGAGACCCAGTACTTC. This gives the protein CASSRTSGVTETQYF. The chain carries TRBV18 and TRBJ2-5; 12 nucleotides align to TRBD2. Losses at the gene ends were 4 bases for V and 4 bases for J; bases not matched to a gene: 4. Per the germline V gene, CDR1 is KGHSH and CDR2 is LQKENI. The CDR3 covers 15 residues.

The CDR3 loop reads CASSYGTGGVGTGELFF. CDR3 DNA sequence: TGTGCCAGCAGCTACGGGACAGGGGGCGTCGGCACCGGGGAGCTGTTTTTT. The chain links TRBV3-1 to TRBJ2-2; 12 positions agree with TRBD1. The germline gives CDR1 LGHDT, CDR2 YNNKEL (reference sequence). V was clipped by 5 bases and J by 4 bases; unmatched bases: 8. The length of the CDR3 is 17 residues.

The chain has TRBV20-1 and TRBJ1-5; D is possibly TRBD1 (6 bases). CDR1 and CDR2 (germline): DFQATT, SNEGSKA (reference sequence). The CDR3 is 14 residues long. V lost 6 bases, J lost 2 bases, and 14 bases lay in between. CDR3 sequence (DNA): TGCAGTGCAGTGCACAGGGCTGGCAATCAGCCCCAGCATTTT. Its translation is CSAVHRAGNQPQHF.

In this sample, this clonotype turned up many times. The V call is TRBV6-2 or TRBV6-3, the J call TRBJ2-4; 8 bases are a match to TRBD1. The V segment lost 5 bases and the J segment 1 base; nucleotides outside the gene matches: 13. CDR3 length: 18 amino acids. Germline CDR1 is MNHEY and CDR2 is SVGEGT. As DNA, the CDR3 is TGTGCCAGCAGTCCCAGGGGGCAATCTCCGCGGGCCAAAAACATTCAGTACTTC. It translates to CASSPRGQSPRAKNIQYF.

The table lists this clonotype with a few counts. The V call is TRBV11-2, the J call TRBJ2-7, with D perhaps matching TRBD1 (5 bases). Deletions cut 5 bases from V and 7 bases from J, with 15 bases between. CDR1 and CDR2 from the germline V gene are SGHAT and FQNNGV. This CDR3 is 13 amino acids long. CDR3 nucleotides: TGTGCCAGCAGCCCCGGTGGGGCTAGGGAGCAGTACTTC. Translated: CASSPGGAREQYF.

The V call is TRBV6-1, the J call TRBJ2-5, with D maybe TRBD2 (5 bases). The CDR3 totals 17 residues. The germline gives CDR1 MNHNS, CDR2 SASEGT. V lost 7 bases and J 3 bases, leaving 24 bases between the germline ends. CDR3 sequence: CASNLWRSLSPEETQYF. The CDR3 bases are TGTGCCAGCAATCTATGGAGGTCGCTTAGCCCCGAAGAGACCCAGTACTTC.

V gene TRBV20-1 combines with J gene TRBJ2-3; D is ambiguous. This CDR3 has 16 residues. Trimming shortened V by 0 bases and J by 2 bases, and 15 bases separated the two germline ends. Germline V gene sequence: CDR1 DFQATT, CDR2 SNEGSKA (reference sequence). The CDR3 is CSARDRLEEVTDTQYF. The CDR3 DNA reads TGCAGTGCTAGAGATCGGCTAGAGGAAGTCACAGATACGCAGTATTTT.

This clonotype was detected only once. This sequence joins TRBV3-1 and TRBJ2-3; possible D gene TRBD1, 6 bases. The CDR3 has 18 residues. The germline V gene has CDR1 LGHDT and CDR2 YNNKEL (reference sequence). The V end lost 3 bases, the J end lost 3 bases, and 22 bases lay between the germline ends. CDR3 sequence reads: CASSHHDRPFGGTDTQYF. CDR3 in DNA: TGTGCCAGCAGCCATCACGACAGGCCATTCGGAGGAACAGATACGCAGTATTTT.

This clonotype was found a few times. The rearrangement joins TRBV12-3 or TRBV12-4 to TRBJ1-2, with D perhaps matching TRBD1 (6 bases). The CDR3 loop spans 14 amino acids. The germline V and J ends were trimmed by 6 bases and 4 bases, with 15 bases remaining between them. Here the CDR3 reads CASSSYRAPYGYTF. CDR3 nucleotide sequence: TGTGCCAGCAGCTCCTACAGGGCTCCCTATGGCTACACCTTC.

This clonotype was counted many times. J is TRBJ2-7 and V is TRBV6-1, with D possibly being TRBD2 (5 bases). The CDR3 is 14 residues long. From germline, CDR1 is MNHNS and CDR2 SASEGT. Deletions cut 6 bases from V and 2 bases from J, with 14 bases between. CDR3 coding DNA: TGTGCCAGCAGAGACCCCGGACTTCCCTACGAGCAGTACGTC. Amino acid sequence: CASRDPGLPYEQYV.

In this sample, this clonotype turned up many times. The chain's CDR3 is CASSLEGARETQYF. CDR3 DNA sequence: TGTGCCAGCAGCTTGGAGGGGGCGCGCGAGACCCAGTACTTC. The chain recombines TRBV5-4 with TRBJ2-5; 7 nucleotides align to TRBD1. After removal of 0 bases from V and 5 bases from J, the junction contained 4 bases not matched to a gene. The CDR3 length is 14 residues. Looked up from germline, CDR1 is SGHNT and CDR2 is YYREEE (reference sequence).

In this sample, this clonotype turned up many times. The chain combines TRBV6-6 with TRBJ2-7; 7 bases line up with TRBD1. Germline trimming cut 5 bases from V and 6 bases from J; bases unmatched to any gene: 4. This CDR3 is built from 12 residues. The V gene's germline CDR1 is MNHNY and CDR2 SVGAGI (reference sequence). CDR3 loop: CASSQTGVEQYV. The CDR3, as DNA: TGTGCCAGCAGTCAAACAGGGGTCGAGCAGTACGTC.

This chain uses TRBV4-3 with TRBJ2-3; 7 bases fit TRBD1. Germline values: CDR1 LGHNA, CDR2 YSLEER. The CDR3 totals 16 residues. The junction had 6 bases not matched to a gene; V was cut back by 3 bases and J by 0 bases. The CDR3 loop reads CASSQKGGLSTDTQYF. CDR3 nucleotide sequence: TGCGCCAGCAGCCAGAAAGGGGGCCTGAGCACAGATACGCAGTATTTT.

This clonotype has at least ten counts. The rearrangement joins TRBV7-9 to TRBJ2-1, with D possibly being TRBD1 or TRBD2 (5 bases each). The CDR3 has 15 residues. Germline V lookup: CDR1 SEHNR, CDR2 FQNEAQ (reference sequence). Between the trimmed V and J ends, which lost 5 bases and 0 bases, there was a span of 11 bases. Here the CDR3 DNA reads TGTGCCAGCAGCCAGGGACGGATCTCCTACAATGAGCAGTTCTTC. Amino acids: CASSQGRISYNEQFF. The complete variable domain, with remaining parts taken from reference TRBV7-9 and TRBJ2-1, reads DTGVSQNPRHKITKRGQNVTFRCDPISEHNRLYWYRQTLGQGPEFLTYFQNEAQLEKSRLLSDRFSAERPKGSFSTLEIQRTEQGDSAMYLCASSQGRISYNEQFFGPGTRLTVL.